Included here is one T cell receptor (beta chain) sequence, with context. Its antigen remains unidentified. The sample originates from a study of response to subunit inactivated influenza vaccine. TCRdb reprocessed the RT-PCR reads with MiXCR, giving one entry per CDR3 protein. The table shows approximately 250,000 distinct CDR3 sequences, with 12% occurring only once. Germline CDR1 is MDHEN and CDR2 is SYDVKM. V trimming: 10 bases; J trimming: 2 bases; junction bases outside the gene matches: 12. This CDR3 contains 15 residues. Study results and limitations: Authors suggested few new T cells are recruited by each seasonal influenza vaccination.

The V and J genes are TRBV28 and TRBJ2-5; 8 positions match TRBD2. This clonotype originated in a man over 45 who received an inactivated influenza vaccine. Sequencing was performed on non-naive T cells sorted from PBMCs, taken around 14 days before vaccination. The DNA of the CDR3 is TGTGCCACCATTCCTCCGGGGGGGCGTCAAGAGACCCAGTACTTC. It translates to CATIPPGGRQETQYF. The full variable domain, its missing parts supplied by reference TRBV28 and TRBJ2-5, is DVKVTQSSRYLVKRTGEKVFLECVQDMDHENMFWYRQDPGLGLRLIYFSYDVKMKEKGDIPEGYSVSREKKERFSLILESASTNQTSMYLCATIPPGGRQETQYFGPGTRLLVL.